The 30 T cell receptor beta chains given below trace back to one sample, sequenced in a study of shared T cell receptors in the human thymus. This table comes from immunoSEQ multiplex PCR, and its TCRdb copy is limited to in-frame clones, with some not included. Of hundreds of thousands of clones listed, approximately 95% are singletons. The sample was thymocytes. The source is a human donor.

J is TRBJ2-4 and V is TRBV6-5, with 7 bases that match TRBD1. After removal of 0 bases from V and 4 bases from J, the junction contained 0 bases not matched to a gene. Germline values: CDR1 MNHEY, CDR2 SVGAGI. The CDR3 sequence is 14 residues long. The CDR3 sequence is CASSYSRGKNIQYF. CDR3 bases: TGTGCCAGCAGTTACTCCAGGGGGAAAAACATTCAGTACTTC.

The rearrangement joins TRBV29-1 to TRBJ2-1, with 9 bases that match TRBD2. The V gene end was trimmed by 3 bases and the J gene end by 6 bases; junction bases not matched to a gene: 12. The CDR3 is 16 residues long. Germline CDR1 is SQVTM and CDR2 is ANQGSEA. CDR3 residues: CSVDDSGTSYSNEQFF. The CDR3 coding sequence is TGCAGCGTTGATGATTCCGGGACTAGCTACTCCAATGAGCAGTTCTTC.

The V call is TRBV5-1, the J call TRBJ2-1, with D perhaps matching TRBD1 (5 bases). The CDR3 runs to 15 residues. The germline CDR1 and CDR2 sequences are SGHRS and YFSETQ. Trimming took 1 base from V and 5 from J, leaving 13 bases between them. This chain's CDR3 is CASSLKQDIDNEQFF. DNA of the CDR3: TGCGCCAGCAGCTTGAAACAGGATATAGACAATGAGCAGTTCTTC. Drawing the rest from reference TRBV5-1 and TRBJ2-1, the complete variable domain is KAGVTQTPRYLIKTRGQQVTLSCSPISGHRSVSWYQQTPGQGLQFLFEYFSETQRNKGNFPGRFSGRQFSNSRSEMNVSTLELGDSALYLCASSLKQDIDNEQFFGPGTRLTVL.

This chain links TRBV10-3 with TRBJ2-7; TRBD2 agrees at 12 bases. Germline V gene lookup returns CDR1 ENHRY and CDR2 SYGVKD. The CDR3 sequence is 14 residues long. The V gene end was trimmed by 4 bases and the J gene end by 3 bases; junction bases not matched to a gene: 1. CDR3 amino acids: CAISGLAGVYEQYF. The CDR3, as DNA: TGTGCCATCAGTGGACTAGCGGGAGTCTACGAGCAGTACTTC.

The CDR3: CASSKRLAGGQFSYEQYF. The CDR3 DNA sequence: TGCGCCAGCAGCAAACGACTTGCGGGAGGCCAATTCTCCTACGAGCAGTACTTC. This chain connects TRBV4-3 to TRBJ2-7; 8 bases match TRBD2. The CDR3 contains 18 residues. The ends lost 5 bases at V and 0 bases at J; junction bases unmatched: 15. The germline V gene has CDR1 LGHNA and CDR2 YSLEER.

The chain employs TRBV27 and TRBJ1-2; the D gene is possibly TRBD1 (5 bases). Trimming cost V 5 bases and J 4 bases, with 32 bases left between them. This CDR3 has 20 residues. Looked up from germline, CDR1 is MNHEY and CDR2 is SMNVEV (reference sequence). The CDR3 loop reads CASSPYPPSVRVGILYGYTF. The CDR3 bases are TGTGCCAGCAGTCCATATCCACCCTCCGTCAGGGTGGGGATTCTCTATGGCTACACCTTC.

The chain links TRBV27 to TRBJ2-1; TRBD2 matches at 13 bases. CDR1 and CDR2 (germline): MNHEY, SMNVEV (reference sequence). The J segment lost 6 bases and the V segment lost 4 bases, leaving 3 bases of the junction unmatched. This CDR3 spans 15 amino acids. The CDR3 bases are TGTGCCAGCAGTTCGACTAGCGGGAGGCCCAATGAGCAGTTCTTC. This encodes CASSSTSGRPNEQFF.

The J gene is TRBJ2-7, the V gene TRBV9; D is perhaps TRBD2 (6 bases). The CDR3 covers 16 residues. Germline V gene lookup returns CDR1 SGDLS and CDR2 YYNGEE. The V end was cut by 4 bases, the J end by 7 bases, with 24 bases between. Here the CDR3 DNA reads TGTGCCAGCAGCCCCTTCGGACGGGAGAAGGCTCGGGAGCAGTACTTC. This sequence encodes CASSPFGREKAREQYF. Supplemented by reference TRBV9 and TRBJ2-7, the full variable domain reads DSGVTQTPKHLITATGQRVTLRCSPRSGDLSVYWYQQSLDQGLQFLIQYYNGEERAKGNILERFSAQQFPDLHSELNLSSLELGDSALYFCASSPFGREKAREQYFGPGTRLTVT.

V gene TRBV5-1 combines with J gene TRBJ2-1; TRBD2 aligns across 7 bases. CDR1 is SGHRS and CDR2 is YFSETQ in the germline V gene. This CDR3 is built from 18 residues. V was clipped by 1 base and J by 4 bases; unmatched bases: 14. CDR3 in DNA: TGCGCCAGCAGCTTGCAACAGATCCGGGGGAGGGGATACAATGAGCAGTTCTTC. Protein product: CASSLQQIRGRGYNEQFF. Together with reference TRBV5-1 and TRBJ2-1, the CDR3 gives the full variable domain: KAGVTQTPRYLIKTRGQQVTLSCSPISGHRSVSWYQQTPGQGLQFLFEYFSETQRNKGNFPGRFSGRQFSNSRSEMNVSTLELGDSALYLCASSLQQIRGRGYNEQFFGPGTRLTVL.

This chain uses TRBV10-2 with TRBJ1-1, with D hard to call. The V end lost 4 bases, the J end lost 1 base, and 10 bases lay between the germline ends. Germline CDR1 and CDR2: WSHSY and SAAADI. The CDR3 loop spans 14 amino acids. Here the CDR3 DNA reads TGCGCCAGCAGTGCCCTAACAGAGAACACTGAAGCTTTCTTT. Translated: CASSALTENTEAFF.

This chain's CDR3 is CASSNRVHNYGYTF. CDR3 coding DNA: TGTGCCAGCAGTAACAGGGTACATAACTATGGCTACACCTTC. V and J are TRBV6-6 and TRBJ1-2; a weak D match, TRBD1 (6 bases). This CDR3 contains 14 residues. The germline V gene has CDR1 MNHNY and CDR2 SVGAGI (reference sequence). Trimming took 5 bases from V and 1 from J, leaving 11 bases between them.

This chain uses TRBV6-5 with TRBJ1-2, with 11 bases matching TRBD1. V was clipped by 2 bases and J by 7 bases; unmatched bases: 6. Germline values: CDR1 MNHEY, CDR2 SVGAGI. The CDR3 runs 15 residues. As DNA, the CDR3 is TGTGCCAGCAGTTACAGGAGGACAGGGGGCTCTGGCTACACCTTC. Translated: CASSYRRTGGSGYTF.

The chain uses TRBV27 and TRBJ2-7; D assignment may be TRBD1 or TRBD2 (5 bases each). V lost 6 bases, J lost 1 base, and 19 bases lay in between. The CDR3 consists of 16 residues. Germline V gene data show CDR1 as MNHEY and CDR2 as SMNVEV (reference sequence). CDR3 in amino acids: CASRPVGVSHSYEQYF. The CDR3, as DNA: TGTGCCAGCAGACCCGTGGGGGTCTCCCATTCCTACGAGCAGTACTTC.

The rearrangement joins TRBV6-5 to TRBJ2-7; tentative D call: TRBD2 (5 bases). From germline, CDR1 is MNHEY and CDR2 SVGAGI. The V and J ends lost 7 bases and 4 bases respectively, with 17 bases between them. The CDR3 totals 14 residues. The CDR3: CASTRTDPGYEQYF. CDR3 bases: TGTGCCAGCACCCGGACTGACCCAGGATACGAGCAGTACTTC.

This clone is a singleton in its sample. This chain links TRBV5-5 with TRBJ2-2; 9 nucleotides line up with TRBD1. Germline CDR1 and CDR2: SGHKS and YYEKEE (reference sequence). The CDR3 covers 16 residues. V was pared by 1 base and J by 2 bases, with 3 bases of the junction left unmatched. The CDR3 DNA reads TGTGCCAGCAGCTTGAGGGACAGGGCCAACACCGGGGAGCTGTTTTTT. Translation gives CASSLRDRANTGELFF.

The CDR3 coding sequence is TGTGCCAGCAGCTTAGCGCCGGGTCACAATGAAAAACTGTTTTTT. As protein: CASSLAPGHNEKLFF. This chain connects TRBV7-7 to TRBJ1-4, with no clear D. The germline V gene encodes CDR1 SSHAT and CDR2 FNYEAQ (reference sequence). This CDR3 has 15 residues. Trimming left V 0 bases short and J 5 bases short, with 10 bases between. The variable domain in full, completed from reference TRBV7-7 and TRBJ1-4, reads GAGVSQSPRYKVTKRGQDVTLRCDPISSHATLYWYQQALGQGPEFLTYFNYEAQPDKSGLPSDRFSAERPEGSISTLTIQRTEQRDSAMYRCASSLAPGHNEKLFFGSGTQLSVL.

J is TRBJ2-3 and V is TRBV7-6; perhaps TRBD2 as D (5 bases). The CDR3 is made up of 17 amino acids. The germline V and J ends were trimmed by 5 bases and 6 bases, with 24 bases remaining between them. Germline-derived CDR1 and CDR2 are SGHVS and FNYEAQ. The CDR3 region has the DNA TGTGCCAGCAGCCCCCTTATTGCGGTGGAGGTATCCGATACGCAGTATTTT. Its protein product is CASSPLIAVEVSDTQYF.

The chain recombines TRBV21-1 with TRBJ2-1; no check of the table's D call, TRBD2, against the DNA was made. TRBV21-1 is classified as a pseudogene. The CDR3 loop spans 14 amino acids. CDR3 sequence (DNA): TGTGCCAGCAGTTCGGGACTAGCGTACAATGAGCAGTTCTTC. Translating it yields CASSSGLAYNEQFF.

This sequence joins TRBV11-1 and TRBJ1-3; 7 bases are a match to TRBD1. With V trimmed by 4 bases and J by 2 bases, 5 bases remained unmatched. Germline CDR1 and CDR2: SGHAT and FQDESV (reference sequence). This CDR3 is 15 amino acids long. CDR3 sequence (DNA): TGTGCCAGCAGCTACAGGGGAGCTCCTGGAAACACCATATATTTT. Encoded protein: CASSYRGAPGNTIYF.

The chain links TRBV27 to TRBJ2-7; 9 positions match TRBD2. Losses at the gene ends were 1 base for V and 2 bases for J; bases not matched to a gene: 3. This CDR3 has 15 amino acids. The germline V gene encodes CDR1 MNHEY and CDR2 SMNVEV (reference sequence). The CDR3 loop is CASSLLPSGAYEQYF. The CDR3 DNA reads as TGTGCCAGCAGTTTATTACCTAGCGGGGCCTACGAGCAGTACTTC.

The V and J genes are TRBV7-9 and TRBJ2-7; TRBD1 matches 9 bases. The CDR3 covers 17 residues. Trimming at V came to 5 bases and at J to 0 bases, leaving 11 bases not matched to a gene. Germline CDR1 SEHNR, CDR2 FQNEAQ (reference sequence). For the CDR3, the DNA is TGTGCCAGCAGCCAGGATGGGGACAGGGAAAGCTCCTACGAGCAGTACTTC. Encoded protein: CASSQDGDRESSYEQYF.

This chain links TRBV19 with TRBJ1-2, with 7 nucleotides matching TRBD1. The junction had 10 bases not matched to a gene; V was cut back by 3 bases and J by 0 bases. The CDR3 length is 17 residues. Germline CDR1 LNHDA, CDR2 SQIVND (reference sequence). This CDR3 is CASSIFGTDTTNYGYTF. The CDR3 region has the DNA TGTGCCAGTAGTATTTTCGGGACAGATACAACTAACTATGGCTACACCTTC.

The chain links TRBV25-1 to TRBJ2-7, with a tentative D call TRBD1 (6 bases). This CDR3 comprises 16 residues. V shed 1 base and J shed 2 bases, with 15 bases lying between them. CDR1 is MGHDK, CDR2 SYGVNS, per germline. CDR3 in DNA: TGTGCCAGCAGTGAATTACCCGGCGGACAGACCTACGAGCAGTACTTC. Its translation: CASSELPGGQTYEQYF.

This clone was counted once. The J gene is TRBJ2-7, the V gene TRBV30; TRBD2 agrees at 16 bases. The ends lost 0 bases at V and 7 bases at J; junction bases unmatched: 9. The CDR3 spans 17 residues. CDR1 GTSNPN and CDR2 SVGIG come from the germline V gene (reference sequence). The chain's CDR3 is CAWSVLGTSGRAGEQYF. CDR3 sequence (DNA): TGTGCCTGGAGTGTGTTAGGGACTAGCGGGAGGGCCGGTGAGCAGTACTTC.

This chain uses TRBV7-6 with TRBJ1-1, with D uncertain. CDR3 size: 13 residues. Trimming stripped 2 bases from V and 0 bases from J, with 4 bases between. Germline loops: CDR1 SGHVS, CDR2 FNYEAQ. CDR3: CASSLSVNTEAFF. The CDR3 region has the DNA TGTGCCAGCAGCTTATCAGTGAACACTGAAGCTTTCTTT.

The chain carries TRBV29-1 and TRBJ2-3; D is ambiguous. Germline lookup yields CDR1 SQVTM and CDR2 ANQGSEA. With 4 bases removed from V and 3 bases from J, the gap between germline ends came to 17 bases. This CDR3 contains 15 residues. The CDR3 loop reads CSVGPPRSRTDTQYF. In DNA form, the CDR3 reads TGCAGCGTTGGGCCGCCGAGGTCTAGGACAGATACGCAGTATTTT.

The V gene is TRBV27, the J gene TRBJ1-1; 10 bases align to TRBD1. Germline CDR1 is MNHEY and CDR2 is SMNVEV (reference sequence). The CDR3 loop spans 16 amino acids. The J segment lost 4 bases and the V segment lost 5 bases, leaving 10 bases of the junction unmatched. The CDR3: CASSLPSGTGATEAFF. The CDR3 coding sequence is TGTGCCAGCAGTCTGCCATCCGGGACAGGGGCCACTGAAGCTTTCTTT.

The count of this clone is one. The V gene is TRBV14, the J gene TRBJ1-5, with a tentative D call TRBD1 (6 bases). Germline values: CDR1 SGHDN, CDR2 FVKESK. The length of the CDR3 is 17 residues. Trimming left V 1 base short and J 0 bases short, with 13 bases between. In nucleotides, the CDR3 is TGTGCCAGCAGCCAAGTTAAGGGGGGGGTTAGCAATCAGCCCCAGCATTTT. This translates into CASSQVKGGVSNQPQHF. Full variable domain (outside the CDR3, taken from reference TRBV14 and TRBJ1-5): EAGVTQFPSHSVIEKGQTVTLRCDPISGHDNLYWYRRVMGKEIKFLLHFVKESKQDESGMPNNRFLAERTGGTYSTLKVQPAELEDSGVYFCASSQVKGGVSNQPQHFGDGTRLSIL.

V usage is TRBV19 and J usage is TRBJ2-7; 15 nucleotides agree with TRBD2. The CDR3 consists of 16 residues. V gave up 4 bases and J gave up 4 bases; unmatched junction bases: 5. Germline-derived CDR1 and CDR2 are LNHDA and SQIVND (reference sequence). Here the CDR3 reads CASSTRTSGRGYEQYF. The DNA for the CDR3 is TGTGCCAGTAGTACCCGGACTAGCGGGAGGGGGTACGAGCAGTACTTC.

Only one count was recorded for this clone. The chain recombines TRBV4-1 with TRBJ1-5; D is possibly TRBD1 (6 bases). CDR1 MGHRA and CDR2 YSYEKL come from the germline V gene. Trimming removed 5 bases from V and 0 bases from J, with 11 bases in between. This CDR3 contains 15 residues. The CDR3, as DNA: TGCGCCAGCAGCTTGGACAGTTCTAGCAATCAGCCCCAGCATTTT. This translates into CASSLDSSSNQPQHF.